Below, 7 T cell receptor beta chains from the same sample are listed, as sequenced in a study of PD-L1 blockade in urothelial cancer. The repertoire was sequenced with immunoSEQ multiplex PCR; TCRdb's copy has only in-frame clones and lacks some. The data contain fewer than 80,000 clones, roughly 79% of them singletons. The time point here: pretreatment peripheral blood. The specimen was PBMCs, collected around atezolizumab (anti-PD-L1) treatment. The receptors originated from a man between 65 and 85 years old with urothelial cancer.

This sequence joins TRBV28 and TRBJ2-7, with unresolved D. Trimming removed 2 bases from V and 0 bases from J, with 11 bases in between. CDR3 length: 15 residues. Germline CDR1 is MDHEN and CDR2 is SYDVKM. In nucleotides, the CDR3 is TGTGCCAGCAGTTTAGATAGGTACAGCTCCTACGAGCAGTACTTC. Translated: CASSLDRYSSYEQYF.

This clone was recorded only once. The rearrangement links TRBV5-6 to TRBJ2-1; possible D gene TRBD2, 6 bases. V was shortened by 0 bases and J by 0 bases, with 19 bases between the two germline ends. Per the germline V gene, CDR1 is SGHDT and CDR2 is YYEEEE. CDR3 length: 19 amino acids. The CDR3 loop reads CASSLEIGRPRSSYNEQFF. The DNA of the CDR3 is TGTGCCAGCAGCTTGGAGATCGGGAGACCCAGAAGCTCCTACAATGAGCAGTTCTTC. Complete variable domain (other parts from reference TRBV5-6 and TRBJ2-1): DAGVTQSPTHLIKTRGQQVTLRCSPKSGHDTVSWYQQALGQGPQFIFQYYEEEERQRGNFPDRFSGHQFPNYSSELNVNALLLGDSALYLCASSLEIGRPRSSYNEQFFGPGTRLTVL.

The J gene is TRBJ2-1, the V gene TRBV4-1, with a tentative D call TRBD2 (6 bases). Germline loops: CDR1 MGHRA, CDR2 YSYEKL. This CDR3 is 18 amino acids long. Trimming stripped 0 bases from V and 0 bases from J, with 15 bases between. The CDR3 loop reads CASSQDRTGALSYNEQFF. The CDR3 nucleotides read TGCGCCAGCAGCCAAGATCGTACGGGAGCGCTCTCCTACAATGAGCAGTTCTTC.

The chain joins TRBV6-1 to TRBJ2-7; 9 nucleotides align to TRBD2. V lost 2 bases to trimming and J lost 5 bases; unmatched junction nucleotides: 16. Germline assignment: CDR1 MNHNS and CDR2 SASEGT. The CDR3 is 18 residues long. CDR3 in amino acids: CASSEMDSGSSFGDEQYF. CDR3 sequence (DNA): TGTGCCAGCAGTGAAATGGATAGCGGGAGTAGCTTCGGAGACGAGCAGTACTTC.

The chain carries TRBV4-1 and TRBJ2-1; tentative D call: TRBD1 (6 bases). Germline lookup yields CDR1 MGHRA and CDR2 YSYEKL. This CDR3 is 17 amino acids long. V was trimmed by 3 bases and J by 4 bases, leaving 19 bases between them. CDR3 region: CASSQDWGQRSYNEQFF. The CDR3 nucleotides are TGCGCCAGCAGCCAGGACTGGGGGCAGCGGAGTTACAATGAGCAGTTCTTC.

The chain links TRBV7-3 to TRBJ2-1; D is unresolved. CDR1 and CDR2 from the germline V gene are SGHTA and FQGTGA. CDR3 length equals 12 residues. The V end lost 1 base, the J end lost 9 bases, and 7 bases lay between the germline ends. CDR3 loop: CASSLSPGEQFF. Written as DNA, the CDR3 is TGTGCCAGCAGCTTAAGTCCGGGTGAGCAGTTCTTC.

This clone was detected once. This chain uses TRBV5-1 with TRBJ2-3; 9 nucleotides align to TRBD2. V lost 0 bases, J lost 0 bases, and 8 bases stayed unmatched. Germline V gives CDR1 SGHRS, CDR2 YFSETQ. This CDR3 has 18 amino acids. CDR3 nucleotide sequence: TGCGCCAGCAGCTTGGTCAGGGTAGCGGGGGAAAGCACAGATACGCAGTATTTT. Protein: CASSLVRVAGESTDTQYF. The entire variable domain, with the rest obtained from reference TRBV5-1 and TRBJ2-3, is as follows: KAGVTQTPRYLIKTRGQQVTLSCSPISGHRSVSWYQQTPGQGLQFLFEYFSETQRNKGNFPGRFSGRQFSNSRSEMNVSTLELGDSALYLCASSLVRVAGESTDTQYFGPGTRLTVL.